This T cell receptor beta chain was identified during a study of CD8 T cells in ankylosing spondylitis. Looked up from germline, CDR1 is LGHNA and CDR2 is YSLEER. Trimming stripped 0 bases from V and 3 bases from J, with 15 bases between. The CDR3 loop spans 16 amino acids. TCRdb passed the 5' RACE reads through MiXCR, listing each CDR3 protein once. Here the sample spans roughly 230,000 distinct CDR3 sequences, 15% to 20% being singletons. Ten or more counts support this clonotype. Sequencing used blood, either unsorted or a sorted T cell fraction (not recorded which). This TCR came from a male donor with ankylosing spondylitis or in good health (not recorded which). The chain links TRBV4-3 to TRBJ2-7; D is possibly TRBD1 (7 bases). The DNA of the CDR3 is TGCGCCAGCAGCCAAGATCGCGCCCAGGGGGGCTACGAGCAGTACTTC. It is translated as CASSQDRAQGGYEQYF.